A single sample is the source of the 9 T cell receptor beta chains below, sequenced in a study of blood T cell repertoires in COVID-19. Sequencing was performed with immunoSEQ multiplex PCR; in TCRdb, only in-frame clones are kept and a portion is missing. The table lists approximately 230,000 clones, around 90% of them singletons. Sequencing was carried out using PBMCs or T cells enriched from blood (not recorded which). Receptor source: a woman aged 25 to 39 with acute COVID-19.

This CDR3 is CASSPKVGAGQPQHF. The CDR3 coding sequence is TGTGCCAGCTCACCTAAAGTGGGGGCAGGTCAGCCCCAGCATTTT. This rearrangement joins TRBV18 to TRBJ1-5; D might be TRBD1 (6 bases). This CDR3 region has 15 residues. Per germline, CDR1 KGHSH and CDR2 LQKENI. The ends were cut back, 3 bases at V and 6 bases at J, with 15 bases in the middle.

The chain carries TRBV2 and TRBJ1-2; D gene uncertain. This CDR3 has 13 amino acids. Trimming took off 3 bases at V and 6 bases at J, with 11 bases between the two ends. From germline, CDR1 is SNHLY and CDR2 FYNNEI. The CDR3 DNA follows: TGTGCCAGCAGTGAGGGCATTTGGCATGGCTACACCTTC. Translation: CASSEGIWHGYTF.

This chain connects TRBV15 to TRBJ2-1, with 7 bases matching TRBD1. Germline lookup yields CDR1 LNHNV and CDR2 YYDKDF (reference sequence). This CDR3 is 18 amino acids long. With V trimmed by 2 bases and J by 6 bases, 16 bases remained unmatched. This chain's CDR3 is CATSRSVSLQGQVNEQFF. In nucleotides, the CDR3 is TGTGCCACCAGCAGATCTGTCTCGCTACAGGGGCAGGTCAATGAGCAGTTCTTC.

The chain uses TRBV27 and TRBJ2-7; D possibly corresponds to TRBD2 (6 bases). The CDR3 contains 17 residues. V was shortened by 8 bases and J by 6 bases, with 29 bases between the two germline ends. CDR1 is MNHEY and CDR2 is SMNVEV in the germline V gene (reference sequence). The CDR3 sequence: CASSPLSGDGRRSEQYF. CDR3 in DNA: TGTGCCAGCTCGCCCTTATCGGGAGACGGGCGGCGGAGCGAGCAGTACTTC.

The genes are TRBV15 and TRBJ1-2; 8 bases are shared with TRBD1. Per the germline V gene, CDR1 is LNHNV and CDR2 is YYDKDF (reference sequence). The CDR3 is 14 residues long. With 1 base clipped from V and 8 bases from J, the junction kept 6 bases outside the gene matches. CDR3 DNA: TGTGCCACCAGCAGAGGGGGACAGGTCTTAGGCTACACCTTC. Its translation is CATSRGGQVLGYTF.

The chain uses TRBV6-1 and TRBJ1-2, with D unresolved. Between the trimmed V and J ends, which lost 4 bases and 2 bases, there was a span of 26 bases. In germline, CDR1 is MNHNS, CDR2 SASEGT. The CDR3 spans 19 residues. The CDR3 DNA sequence: TGTGCCAGCAGTGCTAATACTAGGTCCACAACCGCGATCAACTATGGCTACACCTTC. It encodes CASSANTRSTTAINYGYTF.

The chain combines TRBV12-5 with TRBJ2-7; 9 bases are shared with TRBD1. V gave up 8 bases and J gave up 3 bases; unmatched junction bases: 11. Germline V gives CDR1 LGHNT, CDR2 FRNRAP. The length of the CDR3 is 15 residues. CDR3 sequence: CASYTGTGRFYEQYF. The CDR3, as DNA: TGTGCTAGTTACACCGGGACAGGGCGTTTCTACGAGCAGTACTTC.

This chain joins TRBV18 and TRBJ2-1, with D possibly matching TRBD2 (5 bases). Trimming took off 3 bases at V and 3 bases at J, with 15 bases between the two ends. Germline-derived CDR1 and CDR2 are KGHSH and LQKENI. The CDR3 spans 16 residues. CDR3 sequence reads: CASSPASPAGYNEQFF. The DNA for the CDR3 is TGTGCCAGCTCACCCGCGTCCCCTGCGGGCTACAATGAGCAGTTCTTC.

This chain links TRBV7-2 with TRBJ2-3; a possible D gene is TRBD2 (5 bases). Germline loops: CDR1 SGHTA, CDR2 FQGNSA. The V gene lost 3 bases and the J gene lost 4 bases, with 8 bases spanning the gap. The CDR3 runs 13 residues. CDR3 coding DNA: TGTGCCAGCAGCTTCGAGCGGTCAGATACGCAGTATTTT. It specifies CASSFERSDTQYF.